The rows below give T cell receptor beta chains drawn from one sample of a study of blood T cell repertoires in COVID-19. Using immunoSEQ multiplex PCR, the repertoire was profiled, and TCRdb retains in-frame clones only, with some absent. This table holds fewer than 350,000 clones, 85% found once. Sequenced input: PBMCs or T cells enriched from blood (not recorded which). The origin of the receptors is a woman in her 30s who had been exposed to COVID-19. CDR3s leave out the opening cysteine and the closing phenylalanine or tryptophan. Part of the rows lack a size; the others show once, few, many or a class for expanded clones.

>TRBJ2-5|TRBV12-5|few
ASGMTGETQY
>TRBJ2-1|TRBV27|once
ASSSRTSHYNEQF
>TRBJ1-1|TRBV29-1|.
SVEDRSGSEAF
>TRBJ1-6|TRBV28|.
ASSSGGTGSKSPLH
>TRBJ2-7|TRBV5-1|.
ASSASGTAKGYEQY
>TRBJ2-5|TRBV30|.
AWSVLAGQETQY
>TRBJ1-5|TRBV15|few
ATSRDPGGNQPQH
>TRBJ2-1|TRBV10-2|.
ASSENAGGPYEQF
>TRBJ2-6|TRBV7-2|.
ASSLWSGVGANVLT
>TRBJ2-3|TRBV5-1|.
ASLSDSGSVPDTQY
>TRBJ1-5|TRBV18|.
ASSQQQDDGQPQH
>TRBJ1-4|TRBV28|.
ASSSRQVSEKLF
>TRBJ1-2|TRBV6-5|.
ASSTGQGGYGYT
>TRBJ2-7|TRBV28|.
ASSTLSGEY
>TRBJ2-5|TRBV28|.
ASSLVSETQY
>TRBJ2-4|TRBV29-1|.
SVGGAPLIAKNIQY
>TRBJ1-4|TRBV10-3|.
AISETRGGREKLF
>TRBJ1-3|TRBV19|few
ASSTQSSGNTIY
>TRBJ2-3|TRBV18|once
ASSPRDTQY
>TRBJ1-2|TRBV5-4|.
ASQETGVDGYT
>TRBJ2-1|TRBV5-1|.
ASTLSGSYNEQF
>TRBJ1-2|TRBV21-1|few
ASSKAPRGNYGYT
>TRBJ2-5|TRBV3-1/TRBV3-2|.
ASGFVTGTSGRARETQY
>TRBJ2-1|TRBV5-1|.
ASSSGTFGNEQF
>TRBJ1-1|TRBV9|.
ASSPQGRGDTEAF
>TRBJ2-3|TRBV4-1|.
ASSQGVGQGADTQY
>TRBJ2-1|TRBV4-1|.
ASSQVGQVNNEQF
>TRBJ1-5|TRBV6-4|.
ASSAEGGQPQH
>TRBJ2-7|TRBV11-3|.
ASSFTSGDYEQY
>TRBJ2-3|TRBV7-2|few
ASSLGWGRGTDTQY
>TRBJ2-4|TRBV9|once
ASSYRGLENIQY